This T cell receptor (beta chain) was sequenced for a study of blood T cell repertoires in COVID-19. Background on the study: Samples representing acute and convalescent COVID-19 were sourced from the United States, Italy and Spain.

Some clones are missing from TCRdb's copy, which holds only in-frame ones; the method was immunoSEQ multiplex PCR. Of roughly 170,000 clones listed, approximately 86% are singletons. Per germline, CDR1 SGHAT and CDR2 FQDESV (reference sequence). Losses at the gene ends were 5 bases for V and 9 bases for J; bases not matched to a gene: 8. CDR3 length: 16 residues. This TCR came from a man between 40 and 49 years old with active or convalescent COVID-19. The chain carries TRBV11-1 and TRBJ1-6, with 12 bases that match TRBD1. Sequenced sample: peripheral blood. The CDR3 sequence is CASSPTWDRGLSPLHF. CDR3 nucleotide sequence: TGTGCCAGCAGCCCAACCTGGGACAGGGGGCTTTCACCCCTCCACTTT.